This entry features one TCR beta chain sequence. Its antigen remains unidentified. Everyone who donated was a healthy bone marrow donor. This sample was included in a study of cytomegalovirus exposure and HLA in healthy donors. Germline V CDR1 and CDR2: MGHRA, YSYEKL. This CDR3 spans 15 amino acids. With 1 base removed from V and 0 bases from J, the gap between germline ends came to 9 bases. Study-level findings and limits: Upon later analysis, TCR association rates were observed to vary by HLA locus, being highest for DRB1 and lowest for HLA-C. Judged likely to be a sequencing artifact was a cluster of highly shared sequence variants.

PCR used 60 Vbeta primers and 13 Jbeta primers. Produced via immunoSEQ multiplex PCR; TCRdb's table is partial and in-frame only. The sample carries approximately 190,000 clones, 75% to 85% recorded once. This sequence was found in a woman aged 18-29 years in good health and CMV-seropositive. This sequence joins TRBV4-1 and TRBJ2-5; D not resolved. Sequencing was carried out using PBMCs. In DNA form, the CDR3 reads TGCGCCAGCAGCCAAGGTGTGGCAGACCAAGAGACCCAGTACTTC. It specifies CASSQGVADQETQYF.